The T cell receptor (beta chain) under discussion was sequenced for a study of blood T cell repertoires in COVID-19. Study-wide context: The origin of the acute and convalescent COVID-19 samples was the United States, Italy and Spain. In each case, the material was cDNA or gDNA derived from T cells, B-cell-depleted T cells, or PBMCs.

In the source study's methods: Amplified reference gene primers provided the basis for estimating nucleated cell counts. Repertoires were generated with immunoSEQ multiplex PCR, while TCRdb's copy carries only in-frame clones and drops some. For V, J and clone size, that table is used; D and trimming come from the DNA. The table includes some 160,000 clones, 70% to 90% detected once. Concerning this clone: This sample includes further DNA sequences coding for the same CDR3.

The CDR3 is 11 residues long. The V and J ends lost 3 bases and 6 bases respectively, with 3 bases between them. The V gene's germline CDR1 is LNHDA and CDR2 SQIVND (reference sequence). This chain links TRBV19 with TRBJ1-5; D not certain. The specimen was peripheral blood. The receptor comes from a man in his fifties or sixties who had recovered from COVID-19. The CDR3 coding sequence is TGTGCCAGTAGTATCGGTCAGCCCCAGCATTTT. Protein: CASSIGQPQHF.